These 17 T cell receptor beta chains were sequenced from one sample in a study of cytomegalovirus exposure and HLA in healthy donors. The PCR used 60 Vbeta and 13 Jbeta primers. Here immunoSEQ multiplex PCR was the method, and the copy in TCRdb shows in-frame clones only, minus some. Of about 130,000 clones detected, 70% to 85% appear once; the ten largest clones hold under 4.5%. The sequenced sample was PBMCs. The receptors stem from a middle-aged man in good health and CMV-seropositive.

The chain combines TRBV7-8 with TRBJ2-2; 7 bases fit TRBD2. The CDR3 runs to 14 residues. Germline V gene data show CDR1 as SGHVS and CDR2 as FQNEAQ. The trim removed 11 bases at V and 2 bases at J, leaving 8 bases unmatched. As DNA, the CDR3 is TGTGCCTCTAGGCTAGCGGCTAACACCGGGGAGCTGTTTTTT. As protein: CASRLAANTGELFF.

The rearrangement joins TRBV7-2 to TRBJ2-7; possible D gene TRBD1, 5 bases. V shed 6 bases and J shed 2 bases, with 17 bases lying between them. The CDR3 contains 15 residues. Germline lookup yields CDR1 SGHTA and CDR2 FQGNSA. CDR3 DNA sequence: TGTGCCAGCAGGTCGAACTTCCAGGGTACCTACGAGCAGTACTTC. Residues: CASRSNFQGTYEQYF.

This clone occurred a few times. The J gene is TRBJ2-3, the V gene TRBV5-6; D remains unclear. The CDR3 loop spans 15 amino acids. V was pared by 3 bases and J by 4 bases, with 15 bases between. Germline V gene data show CDR1 as SGHDT and CDR2 as YYEEEE. CDR3 region: CASSSSPFSADTQYF. CDR3 DNA: TGTGCCAGCAGCTCTTCCCCTTTTAGTGCAGATACGCAGTATTTT.

This clone was seen once. The chain links TRBV7-9 to TRBJ1-1; D is unresolved. The CDR3 is 12 amino acids. The ends were cut back, 5 bases at V and 8 bases at J, with 12 bases in the middle. Germline CDR1 SEHNR, CDR2 FQNEAQ (reference sequence). CDR3 residues: CASSPSQPEAFF. As DNA, the CDR3 is TGTGCCAGCAGCCCTTCACAGCCCGAAGCTTTCTTT.

The chain uses TRBV7-9 and TRBJ2-2; TRBD2 aligns across 10 bases. There are 15 residues in the CDR3. Trimming at V came to 5 bases and at J to 8 bases, leaving 8 bases not matched to a gene. CDR1 is SEHNR and CDR2 is FQNEAQ in the germline V gene (reference sequence). Here the CDR3 reads CASSRAGGPEGELFF. CDR3 bases: TGTGCCAGCAGCAGAGCGGGAGGGCCCGAGGGGGAGCTGTTTTTT.

This chain uses TRBV11-2 with TRBJ1-6, with TRBD1 matching over 8 bases. The CDR3 has 16 amino acids. Germline CDR1 and CDR2: SGHAT and FQNNGV. The trim removed 5 bases at V and 13 bases at J, leaving 16 bases unmatched. Here the CDR3 reads CASSPPGAGGLTPLHF. CDR3 DNA: TGTGCCAGCAGCCCCCCCGGGGCAGGGGGCCTTACTCCCCTCCACTTT.

In its sample, this clone was seen a few times. This chain uses TRBV29-1 with TRBJ2-7; 10 bases line up with TRBD1. V dropped 3 bases and J dropped 5; count of bases not matched to a gene: 7. There are 14 residues in the CDR3. The germline V gene has CDR1 SQVTM and CDR2 ANQGSEA. CDR3 sequence: CSVDLPTGGDEQYF. The CDR3 region has the DNA TGCAGCGTTGATCTCCCGACAGGGGGCGACGAGCAGTACTTC.

This clone was seen a few times. The genes are TRBV6-6 and TRBJ2-1; TRBD1 agrees at 10 bases. Trimming took 6 bases from V and 0 from J; bases not matched to a gene: 5. Germline-derived CDR1 and CDR2 are MNHNY and SVGAGI (reference sequence). The CDR3 length is 16 residues. The CDR3 DNA follows: TGTGCCAGCAGCCAGGGACAGGGGAGCTCCTACAATGAGCAGTTCTTC. Its protein product is CASSQGQGSSYNEQFF.

This clone came up a few times. The CDR3 loop is CASSLDGTGELFF. DNA for the CDR3: TGCGCCAGCAGCTTGGACGGGACCGGGGAGCTGTTTTTT. This sequence joins TRBV5-1 and TRBJ2-2, with D hard to call. CDR1 is SGHRS and CDR2 is YFSETQ in the germline V gene. The CDR3 is made up of 13 amino acids. Trimming stripped 0 bases from V and 5 bases from J, with 5 bases between.

The chain recombines TRBV19 with TRBJ2-1; weak D call: TRBD2 (5 bases). V lost 5 bases, J lost 1 base, and 9 bases lay in between. The CDR3 contains 14 residues. Per the germline V gene, CDR1 is LNHDA and CDR2 is SQIVND (reference sequence). As DNA, the CDR3 is TGTGCCAGTAGTGCGGGCGGGTCCTACAATGAGCAGTTCTTC. This sequence encodes CASSAGGSYNEQFF.

The V and J genes are TRBV6-5 and TRBJ1-6; 10 nucleotides align to TRBD1. Germline V gene data show CDR1 as MNHEY and CDR2 as SVGAGI. There are 15 residues in the CDR3. The J segment lost 6 bases and the V segment lost 4 bases, leaving 3 bases of the junction unmatched. The CDR3, as DNA: TGTGCCAGCAGTTCCAGGGACAGGGGTAATTCACCCCTCCACTTT. This sequence encodes CASSSRDRGNSPLHF.

The gene calls are TRBV5-4 and TRBJ2-7; TRBD2 matches at 9 bases. Germline loops: CDR1 SGHNT, CDR2 YYREEE (reference sequence). V shed 2 bases and J 0 bases; nucleotides not matched to a gene: 6. The CDR3 has 16 residues. CDR3 DNA: TGTGCCAGCAGCTTACGTGGCGGGGGGGTCTCCTACGAGCAGTACTTC. Translated, it gives CASSLRGGGVSYEQYF.

The rearrangement uses TRBV9 and TRBJ1-1, with D possibly being TRBD1 (5 bases). CDR1 SGDLS and CDR2 YYNGEE come from the germline V gene. The CDR3 is 18 amino acids. The ends were cut back, 1 base at V and 1 base at J, with 20 bases in the middle. In DNA, the CDR3 is TGTGCCAGCAGCGTATCTCAGGGTTCTAGAGTGGGGAACACTGAAGCTTTCTTT. Residues: CASSVSQGSRVGNTEAFF.

The chain combines TRBV7-6 with TRBJ2-3, with 8 bases identical to TRBD2. Germline loops: CDR1 SGHVS, CDR2 FNYEAQ. Trimming removed 7 bases from V and 4 bases from J; junction bases left unmatched: 13. The CDR3 runs 16 residues. CDR3 residues: CASTRSTGGQSDTQYF. The DNA of the CDR3 is TGTGCCAGCACTAGATCAACGGGGGGGCAGTCAGATACGCAGTATTTT.

The chain joins TRBV9 to TRBJ1-5; weak D call: TRBD1 (6 bases). Deletions cut 3 bases from V and 0 bases from J, with 10 bases between. The CDR3 runs 15 residues. Germline CDR1 and CDR2: SGDLS and YYNGEE. The CDR3 nucleotides are TGTGCCAGCAGCGCTGTGGACAGTAGCAATCAGCCCCAGCATTTT. Its protein product is CASSAVDSSNQPQHF.

This chain links TRBV4-2 with TRBJ2-2; tentatively, D is TRBD2 (6 bases). Germline V gene sequence: CDR1 LGHNA, CDR2 YNFKEQ. CDR3 length equals 15 residues. Trimming took 0 bases from V and 5 from J, leaving 10 bases between them. CDR3 nucleotide sequence: TGTGCCAGCAGCCAAGAGACGGGGAGGACCGGGGAGCTGTTTTTT. Translated: CASSQETGRTGELFF.

CDR3: CASSSRSGLVLDEQFF. Written as DNA, the CDR3 is TGTGCCAGCAGCTCCCGGTCGGGACTAGTTTTAGACGAGCAGTTCTTC. The chain has TRBV5-4 and TRBJ2-1; 8 bases are shared with TRBD2. Per the germline V gene, CDR1 is SGHNT and CDR2 is YYREEE (reference sequence). This CDR3 is built from 16 residues. J gave up 10 bases and V 3 bases, and 15 bases lay outside the gene matches.